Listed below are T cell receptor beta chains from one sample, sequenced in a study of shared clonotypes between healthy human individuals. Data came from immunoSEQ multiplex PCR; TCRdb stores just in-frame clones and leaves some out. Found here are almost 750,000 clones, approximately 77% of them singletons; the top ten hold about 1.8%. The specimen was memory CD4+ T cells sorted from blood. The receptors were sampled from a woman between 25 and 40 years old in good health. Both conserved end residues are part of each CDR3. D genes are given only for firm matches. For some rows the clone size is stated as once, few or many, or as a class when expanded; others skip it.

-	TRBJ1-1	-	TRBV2	CASSPQGPEAFF	TGTGCCAGCAGCCCCCAGGGTCCTGAAGCTTTCTTT
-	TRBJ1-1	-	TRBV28	CASSFSRGNTEAFF	TGTGCCAGCAGTTTTTCGAGGGGTAACACTGAAGCTTTCTTT
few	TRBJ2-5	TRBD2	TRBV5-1	CASSPGERGETQYF	TGCGCCAGCAGCCCTGGTGAGCGGGGAGAGACCCAGTACTTC
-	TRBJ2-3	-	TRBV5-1	CASSSYPAGSSTDTQYF	TGCGCCAGCAGCTCCTACCCCGCGGGATCTTCCACAGATACGCAGTATTTT
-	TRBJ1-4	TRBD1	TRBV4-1	CASSQDGQGTNEKLFF	TGCGCCAGCAGCCAAGACGGACAGGGAACTAATGAAAAACTGTTTTTT
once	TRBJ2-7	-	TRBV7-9	CASSPTVYEQYF	TGTGCCAGCAGCCCGACAGTATACGAGCAGTACTTC
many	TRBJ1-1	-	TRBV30	CAWRGETAEAFF	TGTGCCTGGAGAGGTGAGACCGCTGAAGCTTTCTTT
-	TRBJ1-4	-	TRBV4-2	CASSQENQRVRGSEKLFF	TGTGCCAGCAGCCAAGAAAATCAGCGGGTTCGAGGTTCTGAAAAACTGTTTTTT
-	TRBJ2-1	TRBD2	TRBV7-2	CASSPHALLAGDNEQFF	TGTGCCAGCAGCCCCCATGCACTCCTAGCGGGAGACAATGAGCAGTTCTTC
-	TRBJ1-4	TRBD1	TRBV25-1	CASSDTRSGTGVKKLFF	TGTGCCAGCAGTGATACCCGATCCGGGACAGGGGTGAAAAAACTGTTTTTT
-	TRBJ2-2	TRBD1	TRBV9	CASSVQGQRTGELFF	TGTGCCAGCAGCGTTCAGGGACAGAGGACCGGGGAGCTGTTTTTT
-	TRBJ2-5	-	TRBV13	CASSLRRGRQETQYF	TGTGCCAGCAGCTTAAGGAGGGGGCGACAAGAGACCCAGTACTTC
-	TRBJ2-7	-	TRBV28	CASSPTLYEQYF	TGTGCCAGCAGTCCTACCCTCTACGAGCAGTACTTC
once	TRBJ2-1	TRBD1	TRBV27	CASSSGTGPYNEQFF	TGTGCCAGCAGTTCGGGGACAGGCCCCTACAATGAGCAGTTCTTC
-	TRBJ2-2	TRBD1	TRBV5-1	CASSGRGTANTGELFF	TGCGCCAGCAGCGGAAGGGGGACAGCGAACACCGGGGAGCTGTTTTTT